This section outlines one T cell receptor (beta chain) sequence together with its context. The antigen is undetermined. PCR amplification relied on 60 Vbeta primers (plus 13 Jbeta primers). Produced via immunoSEQ multiplex PCR; TCRdb's table is partial and in-frame only. The table has 100,000 to 120,000 clones, approximately 78% seen once. These data are taken from a study of cytomegalovirus exposure and HLA in healthy donors. Germline V lookup: CDR1 LGHNA, CDR2 YSLEER. This CDR3 contains 15 residues. Trimming shortened V by 3 bases and J by 0 bases, and 10 bases separated the two germline ends. Study-wide findings and caveats: The classifier reportedly diagnosed cytomegalovirus status with high specificity and sensitivity. When analyzed later, a missense DCLRE1C variant was found to be linked to TCR beta V- and J-gene trimming. It emerged from a later analysis that several of the most significant clusters appeared to be linked to common viral pathogens. The investigators catalogued 150 to 200 TCR beta chains as cytomegalovirus-associated.

Sequencing was performed on PBMCs. The chain couples TRBV4-3 to TRBJ2-3; D unresolved. The TCR comes from a woman in her thirties in good health and CMV-seronegative. The CDR3 DNA reads as TGCGCCAGCAGCCAGATACACGTTAGCACAGATACGCAGTATTTT. The encoded protein is CASSQIHVSTDTQYF.